This T cell receptor beta chain comes out of a study of T-cell reconstitution after alpha-beta-depleted transplantation in children (dated by TCRdb to 2016 to 2018). Describing the broader study: Using TCR repertoire profiling, the study quantitatively followed how T-cell immune reconstitution unfolded in children after TCRalphabeta/CD19-depleted allogeneic hematopoietic cell transplantation.

A note on this clonotype: Its antigen specificity is not known. No much larger clone exists at a distance of one base, and base qualities are not known.

The receptor library was made with PCR. Sequencing relied on an Illumina HiSeq 2500. TCR library preparation used molecular barcoding, with unique molecular identifiers applied to normalize quantification of the TCRbeta repertoire. TCRdb reanalyzed the raw reads on its own, using fastp at Q25 for trimming and MiXCR for clone calling, and kept in-frame beta chains. Each CDR3 protein gets just one entry, which takes the most common genes and DNA from the rows behind it. This sample has about 360,000 distinct CDR3 sequences in its table, and about 14% of those were observed once. The ten largest clones add up to 3.5% to 4.5% of the sample. Based on the germline V gene, the CDR1 and CDR2 sequences are SGHDN and FVKESK. V loses 0 bases, J loses 2 bases, and the germline ends lie 11 bases apart. Reading from cysteine to phenylalanine, the CDR3 counts 16 amino acids. Only the CDR3 DNA stays, 48 bases, in frame from base 1.

The sample was PBMCs, taken from the stem cell graft. This sequence uses TRBV14 and TRBJ2-1; a confident D gene designation cannot be given. The sequence derives from a human donor who donated a stem cell graft to a child with Fanconi anemia. The CDR3 region: CASSQEWGPAYNEQFF. Here is the DNA: TGTGCCAGCAGCCAAGAATGGGGTCCTGCCTACAATGAGCAGTTCTTC.